This T cell receptor (beta chain) stems from a study of identical twins. Findings and caveats of the study: Insertions ran lower in abundant cord blood beta clonotypes, though not in memory repertoires.

Notes on this clonotype: Its antigen is currently unknown.

This CDR3 comprises 15 residues. Looked up from germline, CDR1 is MGHRA and CDR2 is YSYEKL. Trimming removed 3 bases at V and 0 bases at J, with 9 bases between. TCRdb recomputed calls from the 5' RACE reads with MiXCR, one row per CDR3 protein. The sample lists 300,000 to 350,000 distinct CDR3 sequences, over 9% occurring once. The same sample was also studied in work on yellow fever vaccine responses in identical twins.

The sample was CD8+ T cells sorted from blood. This sequence joins TRBV4-1 and TRBJ2-1; the D gene could be TRBD1 or TRBD2 (5 bases each). The receptor was derived from a woman aged 18-29 years in good health. This CDR3 reads CASSHGTYSYNEQFF. DNA for the CDR3: TGCGCCAGCAGCCATGGGACGTACTCCTACAATGAGCAGTTCTTC.